These T cell receptor beta chains were read from a single sample in a study of Ad26.COV2.S vaccination and SARS-CoV-2 variants. Profiled with immunoSEQ multiplex PCR; TCRdb holds only in-frame clones, not every one. Altogether more than 300,000 clones are present, around 88% being singletons, with the ten largest covering about 10%. The specimen was peripheral blood, collected in a trial of Ad26.COV2.S vaccine versus placebo. These receptors all stem from a person between 18 and 60 years old who received the Ad26.COV2.S COVID-19 vaccine or a placebo. CDR3s leave out the opening cysteine and the closing phenylalanine or tryptophan. Fields, in order: V gene, D gene, J gene, clone size, CDR3 protein. A D gene is named only where the DNA matches it firmly. For some rows the clone size is stated as once, few or many, or as a class when expanded; others skip it.

v_gene: TRBV3-1/TRBV3-2; d_gene: NA; j_gene: TRBJ2-1; abundance: NA; CDR3aa: ASSQLSGRNEQF
v_gene: TRBV10-1; d_gene: NA; j_gene: TRBJ2-7; abundance: NA; CDR3aa: ASSDAGHEQY
v_gene: TRBV28; d_gene: NA; j_gene: TRBJ2-7; abundance: NA; CDR3aa: ASSLLTGVRGEQY
v_gene: TRBV27; d_gene: NA; j_gene: TRBJ2-5; abundance: NA; CDR3aa: ASSFRDRETQY
v_gene: TRBV28; d_gene: TRBD1; j_gene: TRBJ1-1; abundance: NA; CDR3aa: ASSLFRGRTEAF
v_gene: TRBV10-3; d_gene: NA; j_gene: TRBJ1-2; abundance: NA; CDR3aa: AAGRNYGYT
v_gene: TRBV6-2/TRBV6-3; d_gene: NA; j_gene: TRBJ2-3; abundance: NA; CDR3aa: ASSSLGRDTDTQY
v_gene: TRBV7-8; d_gene: TRBD1; j_gene: TRBJ1-1; abundance: NA; CDR3aa: ASSLVSHNYRGKNTEAF
v_gene: TRBV5-5; d_gene: NA; j_gene: TRBJ1-4; abundance: NA; CDR3aa: ASNRQPDEKLF
v_gene: TRBV28; d_gene: NA; j_gene: TRBJ2-1; abundance: NA; CDR3aa: ASFGPLSSYNEQF
v_gene: TRBV6-2/TRBV6-3; d_gene: TRBD2; j_gene: TRBJ2-7; abundance: NA; CDR3aa: ASSYSGTNSYEQY
v_gene: TRBV7-9; d_gene: TRBD1; j_gene: TRBJ1-1; abundance: NA; CDR3aa: ASSPARTGAATEAF
v_gene: TRBV6-5; d_gene: NA; j_gene: TRBJ1-5; abundance: NA; CDR3aa: ASRGGTNQPQH
v_gene: TRBV7-8; d_gene: TRBD1; j_gene: TRBJ2-7; abundance: NA; CDR3aa: ASSQSGQGKYEQY
v_gene: TRBV19; d_gene: NA; j_gene: TRBJ1-5; abundance: NA; CDR3aa: ASSIGLGSNQPQH
v_gene: TRBV7-6; d_gene: TRBD1; j_gene: TRBJ2-3; abundance: NA; CDR3aa: ASSPLAGTGSTDTQY
v_gene: TRBV19; d_gene: TRBD1; j_gene: TRBJ2-7; abundance: NA; CDR3aa: ASSISWTGNSYEQY
v_gene: TRBV24-1; d_gene: NA; j_gene: TRBJ2-3; abundance: NA; CDR3aa: ATSDFGGTDTQY
v_gene: TRBV5-3; d_gene: NA; j_gene: TRBJ2-5; abundance: NA; CDR3aa: ARSLGLQRETQY
v_gene: TRBV10-3; d_gene: TRBD2; j_gene: TRBJ2-1; abundance: few; CDR3aa: AISDSPTSGSPNEQF
v_gene: TRBV6-1; d_gene: NA; j_gene: TRBJ2-1; abundance: NA; CDR3aa: ASSDVACEQF
v_gene: TRBV6-4; d_gene: NA; j_gene: TRBJ1-1; abundance: NA; CDR3aa: ASSEDRDPEDTEAF